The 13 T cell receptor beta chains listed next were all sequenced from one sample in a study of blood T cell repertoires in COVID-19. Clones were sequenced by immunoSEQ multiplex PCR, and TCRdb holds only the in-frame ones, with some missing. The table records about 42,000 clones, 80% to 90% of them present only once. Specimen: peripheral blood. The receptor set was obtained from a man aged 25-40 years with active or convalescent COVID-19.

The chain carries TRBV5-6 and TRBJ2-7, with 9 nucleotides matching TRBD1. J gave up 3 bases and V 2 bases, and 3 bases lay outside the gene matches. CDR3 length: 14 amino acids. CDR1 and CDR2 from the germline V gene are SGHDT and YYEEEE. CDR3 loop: CASSLPGQGYEQYF. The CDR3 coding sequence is TGTGCCAGCAGCTTACCGGGACAGGGCTACGAGCAGTACTTC.

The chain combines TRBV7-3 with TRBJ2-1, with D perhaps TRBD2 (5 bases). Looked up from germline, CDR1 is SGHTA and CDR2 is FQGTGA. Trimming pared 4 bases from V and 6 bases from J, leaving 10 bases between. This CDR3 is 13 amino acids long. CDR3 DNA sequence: TGTGCCAGCAGCTCCGGACTGGGCAATGAGCAGTTCTTC. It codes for CASSSGLGNEQFF. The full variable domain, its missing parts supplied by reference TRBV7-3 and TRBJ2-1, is GAGVSQTPSNKVTEKGKYVELRCDPISGHTALYWYRQSLGQGPEFLIYFQGTGAADDSGLPNDRFFAVRPEGSVSTLKIQRTERGDSAVYLCASSSGLGNEQFFGPGTRLTVL.

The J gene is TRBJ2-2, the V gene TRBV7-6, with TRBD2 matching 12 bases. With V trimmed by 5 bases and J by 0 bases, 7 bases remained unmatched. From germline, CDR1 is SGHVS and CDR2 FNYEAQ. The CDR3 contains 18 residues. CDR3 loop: CASSPRTSGDANTGELFF. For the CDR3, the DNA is TGTGCCAGCAGCCCGCGGACTAGCGGGGATGCGAACACCGGGGAGCTGTTTTTT.

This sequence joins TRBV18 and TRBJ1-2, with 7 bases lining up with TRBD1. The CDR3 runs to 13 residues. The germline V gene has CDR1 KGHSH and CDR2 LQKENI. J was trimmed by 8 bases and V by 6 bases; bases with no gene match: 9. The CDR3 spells CASSYDRVNGYTF. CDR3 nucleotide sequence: TGTGCCAGCTCCTACGACAGGGTTAACGGCTACACCTTC.

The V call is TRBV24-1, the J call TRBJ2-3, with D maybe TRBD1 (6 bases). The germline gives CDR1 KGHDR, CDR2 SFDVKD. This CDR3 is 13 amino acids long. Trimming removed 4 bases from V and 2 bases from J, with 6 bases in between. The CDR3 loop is CATSEGATDTQYF. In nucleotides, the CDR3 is TGTGCCACCAGTGAGGGGGCCACAGATACGCAGTATTTT.

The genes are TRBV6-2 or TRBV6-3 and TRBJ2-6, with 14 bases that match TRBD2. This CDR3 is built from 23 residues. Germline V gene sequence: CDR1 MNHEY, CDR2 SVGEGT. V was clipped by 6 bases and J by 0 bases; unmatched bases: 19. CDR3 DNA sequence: TGTGCCAGCAGCCGAGTGGTTTCTTGGACTAGCGGGAGGCCGAGCTCTGGGGCCAACGTCCTGACTTTC. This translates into CASSRVVSWTSGRPSSGANVLTF.

CDR3 amino acids: CASSMDRVINTGELFF. In nucleotides, the CDR3 is TGTGCCAGCAGTATGGACAGGGTAATAAACACCGGGGAGCTGTTTTTT. The chain is built from TRBV25-1 and TRBJ2-2; 8 nucleotides line up with TRBD1. CDR3 length equals 16 residues. Germline V gene data show CDR1 as MGHDK and CDR2 as SYGVNS. After removal of 5 bases from V and 2 bases from J, the junction contained 7 bases not matched to a gene.

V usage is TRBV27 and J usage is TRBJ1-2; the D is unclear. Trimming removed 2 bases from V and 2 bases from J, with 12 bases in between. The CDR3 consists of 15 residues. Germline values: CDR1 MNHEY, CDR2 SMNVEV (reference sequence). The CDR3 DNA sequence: TGTGCCAGCAGTTTACATGGGGAGTCAAACTATGGCTACACCTTC. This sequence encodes CASSLHGESNYGYTF.

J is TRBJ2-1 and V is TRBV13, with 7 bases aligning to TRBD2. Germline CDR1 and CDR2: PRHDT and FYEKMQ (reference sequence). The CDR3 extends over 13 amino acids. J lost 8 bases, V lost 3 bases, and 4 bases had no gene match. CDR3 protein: CASSFGGRDEQFF. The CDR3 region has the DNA TGTGCCAGCAGCTTCGGGGGGAGGGATGAGCAGTTCTTC.

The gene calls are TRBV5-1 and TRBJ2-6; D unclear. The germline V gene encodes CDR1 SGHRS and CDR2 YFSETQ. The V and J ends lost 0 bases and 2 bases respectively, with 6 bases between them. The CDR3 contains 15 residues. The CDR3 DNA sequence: TGCGCCAGCAGCTTGGGGCGGACTGGGGCCAACGTCCTGACTTTC. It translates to CASSLGRTGANVLTF.

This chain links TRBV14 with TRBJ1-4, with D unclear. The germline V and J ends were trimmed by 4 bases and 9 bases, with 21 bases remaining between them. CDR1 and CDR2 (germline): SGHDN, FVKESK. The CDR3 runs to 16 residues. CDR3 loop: CASSPARRLIGQKLFF. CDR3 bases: TGTGCCAGCAGCCCCGCCCGGCGGCTCATAGGCCAAAAACTGTTTTTT.

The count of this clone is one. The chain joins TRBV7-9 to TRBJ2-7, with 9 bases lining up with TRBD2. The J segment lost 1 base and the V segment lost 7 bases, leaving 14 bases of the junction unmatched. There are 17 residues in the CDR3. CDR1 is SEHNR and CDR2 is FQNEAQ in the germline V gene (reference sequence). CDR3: CASTPGASGTSSYEQYV. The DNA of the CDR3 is TGTGCCAGCACCCCCGGGGCTAGCGGGACCAGTTCCTACGAGCAGTACGTC.

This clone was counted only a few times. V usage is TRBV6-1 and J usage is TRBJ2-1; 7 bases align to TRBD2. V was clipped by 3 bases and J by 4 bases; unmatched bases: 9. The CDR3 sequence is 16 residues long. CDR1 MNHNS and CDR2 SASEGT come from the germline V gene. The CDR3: CASSDLAGASYNEQFF. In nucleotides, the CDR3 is TGTGCCAGCAGTGACCTGGCGGGAGCTTCTTACAATGAGCAGTTCTTC.